Listed below are T cell receptor beta chains from one sample, sequenced in a study of CD8 T cells in ankylosing spondylitis. TCRdb reprocessed the 5' RACE reads with MiXCR, giving one entry per CDR3 protein. The profile shows about 540,000 distinct CDR3 sequences, 12% of them singletons. Sequenced material: blood, either unsorted or a sorted T cell fraction (not recorded which). All receptors come from a male donor with ankylosing spondylitis. Each CDR3 is given with its conserved first and last residue. The D gene is left open where the match is weak. Clone size is not always given. Where it is, it says once, few, many or a class for expanded clones.

j_call v_call clone_size d_call cdr3_aa cdr3_nt
TRBJ2-1 TRBV20-1 - TRBD1 CSAQTGTVDNEQFF TGCAGTGCTCAAACCGGGACAGTAGACAATGAGCAGTTCTTC
TRBJ1-1 TRBV3-1 - - CASSIQQGITEAFF TGTGCCAGCAGCATTCAACAGGGAATCACTGAAGCTTTCTTT
TRBJ1-5 TRBV24-1 many - CATSDLGHFSNQPQHF TGTGCCACCAGTGATTTGGGACATTTTAGCAATCAGCCCCAGCATTTT
TRBJ2-3 TRBV6-5 - - CASSYSPSGSDTQYF TGTGCCAGCAGTTACTCGCCATCGGGGTCAGATACGCAGTATTTT
TRBJ2-1 TRBV9 many TRBD2 CASSVAGLAGVSGNEQFF TGTGCCAGCAGCGTAGCTGGACTAGCGGGAGTAAGCGGCAATGAGCAGTTCTTC
TRBJ1-3 TRBV7-9 few - CASSLLGGVPGNTIYF TGTGCCAGCAGCTTACTCGGCGGGGTGCCTGGAAACACCATATATTTT
TRBJ2-4 TRBV12-3/TRBV12-4 many TRBD1 CASSRDSAKNIQYF TGTGCCAGCAGCCGGGACAGTGCCAAAAACATTCAGTACTTC
TRBJ2-1 TRBV20-1 - - CSARVRHRPNEQFF TGCAGTGCTAGAGTACGGCACCGCCCCAATGAGCAGTTCTTC
TRBJ1-5 TRBV3-1 - - CASSRSGNQPQHF TGTGCCAGCAGCCGTAGTGGCAATCAGCCCCAGCATTTT
TRBJ2-5 TRBV18 - TRBD1 CASSPRTGGSSETQYF TGTGCCAGCTCACCCCGGACAGGGGGCTCCTCTGAGACCCAGTACTTC
TRBJ2-1 TRBV20-1 - TRBD2 CSATLAVNYNEQFF TGCAGTGCCACCCTAGCGGTTAACTACAATGAGCAGTTCTTC
TRBJ1-2 TRBV10-2 few TRBD1 CASSEARGPEDGYTF TGCGCCAGCAGTGAGGCGAGGGGGCCTGAGGATGGCTACACCTTC
TRBJ2-5 TRBV5-1 few TRBD1 CASSLGGTADQETQYF TGCGCCAGCAGCTTGGGGGGGACAGCCGACCAAGAGACCCAGTACTTC
TRBJ2-5 TRBV27 few - CASSFGGRAIETQYF TGTGCCAGCAGTTTCGGAGGCCGAGCGATAGAGACCCAGTACTTC
TRBJ2-1 TRBV6-1 - - CASSELNVMGNEQFF TGTGCCAGCAGTGAATTGAACGTGATGGGCAATGAGCAGTTCTTC
TRBJ2-4 TRBV7-2 few - CASSSDYNIQYF TGTGCCAGCAGCTCCGATTACAACATTCAGTACTTC
TRBJ2-1 TRBV5-1 - - CASSQGSAYNEQFF TGCGCCAGCAGCCAGGGGTCCGCATACAATGAGCAGTTCTTC
TRBJ2-5 TRBV5-1 - - CASSLGLQKYQETQYF TGCGCCAGCAGCTTGGGGCTCCAGAAGTACCAAGAGACCCAGTACTTC
TRBJ1-5 TRBV4-2 - - CASSQVVGQLQPQHF TGTGCCAGCAGCCAAGTTGTTGGGCAGCTGCAGCCCCAGCATTTT
TRBJ2-2 TRBV7-9 few - CARDDGELFF TGTGCCAGGGATGACGGGGAGCTGTTTTTT
TRBJ2-2 TRBV11-1 - - CASSPRVSTRRDTGELFF TGTGCCAGCAGCCCCCGGGTGTCGACCCGGAGGGACACCGGGGAGCTGTTTTTT
TRBJ1-5 TRBV18 - TRBD1 CASSPAGGSNQPQHF TGTGCCAGCTCACCCGCAGGGGGTAGCAATCAGCCCCAGCATTTT
TRBJ1-2 TRBV3-1 - TRBD1 CASSQKGQGVGGYTF TGTGCCAGCAGCCAAAAGGGACAGGGGGTTGGTGGCTACACCTTC
TRBJ2-1 TRBV24-1 - - CATSDRTGSYNEQFF TGTGCCACCAGTGACCGAACCGGCTCCTACAATGAGCAGTTCTTC
TRBJ1-5 TRBV7-2 - TRBD1 CASSLTGTGGIQPQHF TGTGCCAGCAGCTTGACCGGGACAGGGGGTATTCAGCCCCAGCATTTT
TRBJ2-4 TRBV11-2 few - CASSSFRDWASDIQYF TGTGCCAGCAGCTCCTTTAGGGACTGGGCTTCGGACATTCAGTACTTC
TRBJ2-1 TRBV3-1 few - CASSQVGRTYNEQFF TGTGCCAGCAGCCAAGTCGGGAGAACCTACAATGAGCAGTTCTTC
TRBJ2-1 TRBV5-4 - TRBD2 CASSPLAAFYNEQFF TGTGCCAGCAGCCCTCTAGCGGCTTTTTACAATGAGCAGTTCTTC
TRBJ1-3 TRBV5-1 few - CASSMEGQRSGNTIYF TGCGCCAGCAGCATGGAGGGACAACGCTCTGGAAACACCATATATTTT
TRBJ1-5 TRBV7-9 - - CASSLFPGKGNQPQHF TGTGCCAGCAGCTTATTCCCAGGGAAGGGAAATCAGCCCCAGCATTTT
TRBJ2-3 TRBV5-1 - - CASTKGAGRGIALSTDTQYF TGCGCCAGCACCAAAGGGGCCGGACGGGGCATTGCCCTTAGCACAGATACGCAGTATTTT
TRBJ2-1 TRBV6-5 few - CASSWGIRFEQFF TGTGCCAGCAGTTGGGGTATACGATTTGAGCAGTTCTTC
TRBJ2-1 TRBV7-2 - - CASSFPGGEQFF TGTGCCAGCAGTTTCCCCGGGGGTGAGCAGTTCTTC
TRBJ2-3 TRBV9 - - CASSVGGRGTDTQYF TGTGCCAGCAGCGTAGGTGGGAGAGGGACAGATACGCAGTATTTT
TRBJ2-7 TRBV19 few - CASSPRAGKDEQYF TGTGCCAGTAGTCCGCGGGCGGGGAAGGACGAGCAGTACTTC
TRBJ2-5 TRBV3-1 few TRBD2 CASSPRLAGGPETQYF TGTGCCAGCAGCCCGCGACTAGCGGGAGGGCCGGAGACCCAGTACTTC
TRBJ2-1 TRBV20-1 - TRBD2 CSAISLAGGALSYNEQFF TGCAGTGCTATCTCCTTAGCGGGAGGCGCTCTCTCCTACAATGAGCAGTTCTTC
TRBJ2-7 TRBV7-2 few - CASSLVRGPHEQYF TGTGCCAGCAGCTTAGTAAGGGGTCCCCACGAGCAGTACTTC
TRBJ1-1 TRBV10-3 - TRBD1 CAISGDQGATKAFF TGTGCCATCAGTGGAGACCAGGGGGCTACTAAAGCTTTCTTT
TRBJ2-1 TRBV5-1 many - CAVRGTPGSSEQFF TGCGCCGTTCGCGGGACTCCCGGGTCGAGTGAGCAGTTCTTC
TRBJ2-5 TRBV20-1 - TRBD2 CSLSSGLAGGETQYF TGCAGTCTTAGTTCGGGACTAGCGGGAGGAGAGACCCAGTACTTC
TRBJ1-1 TRBV10-2 few - CAIRAPRGTEAFF TGCGCCATCCGGGCCCCCCGTGGAACTGAAGCTTTCTTT
TRBJ1-4 TRBV5-6 once TRBD1 CASSPVGQINEKPFF TGTGCCAGCAGCCCGGTGGGACAGATTAATGAAAAACCGTTTTTT
TRBJ1-5 TRBV12-3/TRBV12-4 few - CASSFGQTNQPQHF TGTGCCAGCAGTTTCGGACAGACCAATCAGCCCCAGCATTTT
TRBJ1-1 TRBV15 few - CATSRVGDNTEAFF TGTGCCACCAGCAGAGTAGGGGACAACACTGAAGCTTTCTTT
TRBJ2-2 TRBV12-3/TRBV12-4 many TRBD2 CASRGLAPTGELFF TGTGCCAGCAGGGGACTAGCGCCCACCGGGGAGCTGTTTTTT
TRBJ2-3 TRBV5-6 - TRBD1 CASSFRDRGRTDTQYF TGTGCCAGCAGCTTTCGGGACAGGGGGCGAACAGATACGCAGTATTTT